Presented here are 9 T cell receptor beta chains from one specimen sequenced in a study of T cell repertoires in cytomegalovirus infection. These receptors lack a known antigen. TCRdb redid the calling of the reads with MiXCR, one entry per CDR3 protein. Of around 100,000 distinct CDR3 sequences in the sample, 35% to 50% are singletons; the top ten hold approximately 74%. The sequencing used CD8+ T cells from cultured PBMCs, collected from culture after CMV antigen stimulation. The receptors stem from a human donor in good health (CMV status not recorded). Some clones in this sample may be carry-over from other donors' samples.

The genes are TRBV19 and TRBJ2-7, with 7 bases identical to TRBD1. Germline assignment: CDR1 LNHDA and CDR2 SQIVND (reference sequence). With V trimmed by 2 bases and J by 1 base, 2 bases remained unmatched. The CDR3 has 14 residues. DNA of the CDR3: TGTGCCAGTAGTATAACGGGACAGTCCTACGAGCAGTACTTC. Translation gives CASSITGQSYEQYF.

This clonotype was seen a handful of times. The CDR3 region is CASSVPGADIETQYF. The CDR3 nucleotides are TGTGCCAGCAGCGTCCCGGGTGCAGATATCGAGACCCAGTACTTC. The chain employs TRBV7-9 and TRBJ2-5; D unclear. Germline loops: CDR1 SEHNR, CDR2 FQNEAQ (reference sequence). CDR3 length: 15 amino acids. Trimming stripped 5 bases from V and 5 bases from J, with 18 bases between.

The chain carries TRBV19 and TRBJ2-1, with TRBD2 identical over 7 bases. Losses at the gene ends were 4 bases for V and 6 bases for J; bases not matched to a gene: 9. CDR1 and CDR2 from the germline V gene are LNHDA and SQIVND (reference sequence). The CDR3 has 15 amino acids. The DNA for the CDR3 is TGTGCCAGTAGTACCCCTTTGGGGGGGGGCAATGAGCAGTTCTTC. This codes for CASSTPLGGGNEQFF.

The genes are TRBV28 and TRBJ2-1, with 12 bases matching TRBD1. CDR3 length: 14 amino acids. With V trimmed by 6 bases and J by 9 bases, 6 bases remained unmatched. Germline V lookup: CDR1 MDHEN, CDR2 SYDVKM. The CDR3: CASRSGQGASEQFF. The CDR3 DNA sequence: TGTGCCAGCAGGTCGGGACAGGGGGCATCTGAGCAGTTCTTC.

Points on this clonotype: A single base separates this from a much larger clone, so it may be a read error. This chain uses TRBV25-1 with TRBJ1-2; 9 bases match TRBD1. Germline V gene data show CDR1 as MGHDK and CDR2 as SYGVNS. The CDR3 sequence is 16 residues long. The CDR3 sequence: CTSSEGNWGQGYGYTF. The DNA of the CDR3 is TGTACCAGCAGTGAAGGAAACTGGGGACAGGGCTATGGCTACACCTTC.

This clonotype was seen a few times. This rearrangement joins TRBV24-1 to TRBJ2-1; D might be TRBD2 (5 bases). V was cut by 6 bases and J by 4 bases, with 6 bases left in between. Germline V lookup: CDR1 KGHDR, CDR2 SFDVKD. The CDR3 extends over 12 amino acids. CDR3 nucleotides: TGTGCCACCAGTACGGGATACAATGAGCAGTTCTTC. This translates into CATSTGYNEQFF.

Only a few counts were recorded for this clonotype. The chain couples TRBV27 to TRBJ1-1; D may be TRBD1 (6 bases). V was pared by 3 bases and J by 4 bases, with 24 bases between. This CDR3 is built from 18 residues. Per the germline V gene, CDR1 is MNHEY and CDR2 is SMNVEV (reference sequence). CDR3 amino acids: CASSFIMGPTGKGTEAFF. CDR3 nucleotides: TGTGCCAGCAGTTTTATCATGGGGCCGACAGGAAAGGGCACTGAAGCTTTCTTT.

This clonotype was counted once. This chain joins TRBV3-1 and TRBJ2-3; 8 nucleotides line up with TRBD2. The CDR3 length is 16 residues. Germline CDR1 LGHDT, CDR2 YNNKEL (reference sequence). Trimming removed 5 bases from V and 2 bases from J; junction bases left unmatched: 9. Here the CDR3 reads CASSKMGGGNTDTQYF. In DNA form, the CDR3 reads TGTGCCAGCAGCAAAATGGGCGGGGGGAACACAGATACGCAGTATTTT.

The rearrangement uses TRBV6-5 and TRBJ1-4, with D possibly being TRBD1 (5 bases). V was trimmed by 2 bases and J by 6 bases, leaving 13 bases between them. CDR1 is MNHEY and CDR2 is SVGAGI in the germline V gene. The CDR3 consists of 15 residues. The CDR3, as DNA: TGTGCCAGCAGTTACACAAGGTGGGGGGATGAAAAACTGTTTTTT. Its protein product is CASSYTRWGDEKLFF.